The clone carrying this T cell receptor (beta chain) was counted ten times or more. With a J-beta primer mix and a sample-barcoded 5' primer, a second PCR ran roughly 6 to 11 cycles. TCRdb analysed the 5' RACE reads with MiXCR anew, one entry per CDR3 protein. The repertoire holds about 930,000 distinct CDR3 sequences, with about 29% as singletons. These data are taken from a study of blood T cells in healthy people across ages. The germline CDR1 and CDR2 sequences are MDHEN and SYDVKM. This CDR3 has 15 residues. The ends lost 6 bases at V and 2 bases at J; junction bases unmatched: 3. These data also formed part of another study, on T cells of mothers and their children.

V gene TRBV28 combines with J gene TRBJ2-1; 11 nucleotides line up with TRBD2. The specimen sequenced was blood. The clonotype comes from a middle-aged woman in good health. CDR3 region: CASRLAGGPYNEQFF. The CDR3 DNA reads as TGTGCCAGCAGGTTAGCGGGGGGGCCCTACAATGAGCAGTTCTTC.